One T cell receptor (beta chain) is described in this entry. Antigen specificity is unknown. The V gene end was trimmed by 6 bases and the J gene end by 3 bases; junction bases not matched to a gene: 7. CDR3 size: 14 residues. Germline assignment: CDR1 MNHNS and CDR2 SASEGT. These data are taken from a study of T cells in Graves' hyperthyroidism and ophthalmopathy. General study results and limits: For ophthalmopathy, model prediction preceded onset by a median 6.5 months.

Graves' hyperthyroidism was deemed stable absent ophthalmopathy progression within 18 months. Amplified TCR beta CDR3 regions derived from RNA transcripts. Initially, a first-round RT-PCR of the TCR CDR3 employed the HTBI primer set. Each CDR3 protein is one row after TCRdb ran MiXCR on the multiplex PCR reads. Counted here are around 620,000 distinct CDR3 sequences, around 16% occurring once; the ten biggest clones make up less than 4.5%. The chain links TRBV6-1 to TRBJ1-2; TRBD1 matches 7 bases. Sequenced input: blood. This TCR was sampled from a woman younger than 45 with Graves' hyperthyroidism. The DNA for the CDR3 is TGTGCCAGCAGGCGACAGGGTAGCGACTATGGCTACACCTTC. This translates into CASRRQGSDYGYTF.